This TCR beta chain was obtained from a study of T cells in Graves' hyperthyroidism and ophthalmopathy. Trimming cost V 2 bases and J 5 bases; bases outside gene matches: 8. Germline values: CDR1 SNHLY, CDR2 FYNNEI. The CDR3 consists of 17 residues. TCR beta CDR3 region amplification was performed from RNA transcripts. The HTBI primer set drove a first-round RT-PCR of the TCR CDR3. TCRdb reanalysed the multiplex PCR reads using MiXCR and keeps one entry per CDR3 protein. Altogether 410,000 or so distinct CDR3 sequences are present, roughly 15% being singletons, with the ten largest covering roughly an eighth.

This TCR derives from a man between 18 and 29 years old with Graves' ophthalmopathy. V is TRBV2 and J is TRBJ1-6; the match to TRBD1 covers 8 bases. Material for sequencing was blood. The CDR3 DNA reads TGTGCCAGCAGTGAACGGTCAGGGGGCGCGAATAATTCACCCCTCCACTTT. It encodes CASSERSGGANNSPLHF. Looking up the rest from reference TRBV2 and TRBJ1-6 gives the full variable domain: EPEVTQTPSHQVTQMGQEVILRCVPISNHLYFYWYRQILGQKVEFLVSFYNNEISEKSEIFDDQFSVERPDGSNFTLKIRSTKLEDSAMYFCASSERSGGANNSPLHFGNGTRLTVT.